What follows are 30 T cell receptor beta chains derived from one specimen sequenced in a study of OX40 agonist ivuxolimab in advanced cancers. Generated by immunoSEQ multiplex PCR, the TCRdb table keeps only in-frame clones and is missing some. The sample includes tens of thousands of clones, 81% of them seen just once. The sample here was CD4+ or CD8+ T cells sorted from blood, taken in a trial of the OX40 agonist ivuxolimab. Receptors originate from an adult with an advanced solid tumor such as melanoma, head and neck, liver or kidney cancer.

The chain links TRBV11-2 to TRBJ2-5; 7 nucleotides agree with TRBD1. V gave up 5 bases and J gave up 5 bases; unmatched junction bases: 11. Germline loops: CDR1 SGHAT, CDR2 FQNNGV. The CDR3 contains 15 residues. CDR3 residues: CASSQGQPVGETQYF. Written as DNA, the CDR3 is TGTGCCAGCAGCCAGGGACAGCCGGTCGGGGAGACCCAGTACTTC.

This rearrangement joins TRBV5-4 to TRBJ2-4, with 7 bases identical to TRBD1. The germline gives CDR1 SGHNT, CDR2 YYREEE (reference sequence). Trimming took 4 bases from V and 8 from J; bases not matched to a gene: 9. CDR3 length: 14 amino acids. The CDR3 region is CASSVKNRGHIQYF. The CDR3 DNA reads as TGTGCCAGCAGCGTAAAGAACAGGGGTCACATTCAGTACTTC.

The CDR3 region has the DNA TGTGCCAGCAGTTCAACTAGCGGCCATACGCAGTATTTT. Protein: CASSSTSGHTQYF. V and J are TRBV27 and TRBJ2-3; 8 bases map to TRBD2. Germline values: CDR1 MNHEY, CDR2 SMNVEV (reference sequence). J gave up 7 bases and V 4 bases, and 4 bases lay outside the gene matches. The CDR3 runs to 13 residues.

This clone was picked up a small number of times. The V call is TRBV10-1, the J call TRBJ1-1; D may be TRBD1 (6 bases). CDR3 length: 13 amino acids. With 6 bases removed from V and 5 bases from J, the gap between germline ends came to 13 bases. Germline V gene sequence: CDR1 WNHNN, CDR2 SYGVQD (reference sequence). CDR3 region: CASRATGRTEAFF. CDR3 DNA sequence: TGCGCCAGCAGGGCAACAGGGAGGACTGAAGCTTTCTTT.

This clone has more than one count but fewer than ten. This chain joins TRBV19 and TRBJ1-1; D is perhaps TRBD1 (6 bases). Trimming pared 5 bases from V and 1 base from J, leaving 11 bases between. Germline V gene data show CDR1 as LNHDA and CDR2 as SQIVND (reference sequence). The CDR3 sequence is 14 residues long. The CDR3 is CASSPGHRNTEAFF. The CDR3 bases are TGTGCCAGTAGTCCGGGACATCGGAACACTGAAGCTTTCTTT.

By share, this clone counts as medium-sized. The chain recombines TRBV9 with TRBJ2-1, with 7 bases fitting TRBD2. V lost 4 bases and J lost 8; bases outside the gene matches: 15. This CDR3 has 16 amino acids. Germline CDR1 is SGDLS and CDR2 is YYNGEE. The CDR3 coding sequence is TGTGCCAGCAGCCCAAGAGGGAGGGCCGAGGACGATGAGCAGTTCTTC. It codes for CASSPRGRAEDDEQFF.

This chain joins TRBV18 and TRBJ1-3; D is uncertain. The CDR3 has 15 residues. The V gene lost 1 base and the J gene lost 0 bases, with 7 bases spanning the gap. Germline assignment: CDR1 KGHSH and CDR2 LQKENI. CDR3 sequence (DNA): TGTGCCAGCTCACCACGCCGAAACTCTGGAAACACCATATATTTT. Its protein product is CASSPRRNSGNTIYF.

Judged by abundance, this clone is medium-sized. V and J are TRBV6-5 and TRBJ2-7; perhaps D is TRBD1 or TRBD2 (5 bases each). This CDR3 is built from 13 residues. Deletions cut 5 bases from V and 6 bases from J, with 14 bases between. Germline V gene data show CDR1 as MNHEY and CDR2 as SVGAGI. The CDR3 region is CASSMDGAREQYF. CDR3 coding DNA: TGTGCCAGCAGTATGGACGGGGCTCGCGAGCAGTACTTC.

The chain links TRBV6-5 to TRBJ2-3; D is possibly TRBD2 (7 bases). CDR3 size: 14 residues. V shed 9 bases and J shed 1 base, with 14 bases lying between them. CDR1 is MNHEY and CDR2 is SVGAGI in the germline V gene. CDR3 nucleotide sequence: TGTGCCAGTAGGGGGGGCCTTGGCACAGATACGCAGTATTTT. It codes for CASRGGLGTDTQYF.

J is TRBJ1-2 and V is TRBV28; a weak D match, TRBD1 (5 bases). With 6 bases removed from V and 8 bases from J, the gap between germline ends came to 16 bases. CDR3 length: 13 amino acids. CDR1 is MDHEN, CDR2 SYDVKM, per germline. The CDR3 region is CASRTEVRGGYTF. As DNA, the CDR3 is TGTGCCAGCAGGACAGAAGTAAGAGGGGGCTACACCTTC.

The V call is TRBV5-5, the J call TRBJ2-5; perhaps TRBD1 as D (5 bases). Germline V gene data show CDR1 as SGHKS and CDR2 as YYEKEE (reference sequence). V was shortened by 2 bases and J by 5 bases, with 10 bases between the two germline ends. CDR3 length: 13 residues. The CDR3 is CASSFPGKETQYF. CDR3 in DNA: TGTGCCAGCAGCTTCCCAGGGAAGGAGACCCAGTACTTC.

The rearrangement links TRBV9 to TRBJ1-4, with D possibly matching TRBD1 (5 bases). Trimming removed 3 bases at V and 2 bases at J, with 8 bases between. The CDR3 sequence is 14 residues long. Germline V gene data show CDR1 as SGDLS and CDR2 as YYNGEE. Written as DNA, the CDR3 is TGTGCCAGCAGCGGGGGGACCACTAATGAAAAACTGTTTTTT. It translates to CASSGGTTNEKLFF. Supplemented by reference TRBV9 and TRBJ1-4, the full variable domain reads DSGVTQTPKHLITATGQRVTLRCSPRSGDLSVYWYQQSLDQGLQFLIQYYNGEERAKGNILERFSAQQFPDLHSELNLSSLELGDSALYFCASSGGTTNEKLFFGSGTQLSVL.

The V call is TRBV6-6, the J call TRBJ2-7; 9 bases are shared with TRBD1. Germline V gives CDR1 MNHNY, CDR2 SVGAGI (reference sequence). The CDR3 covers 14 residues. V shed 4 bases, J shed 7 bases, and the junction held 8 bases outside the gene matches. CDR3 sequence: CASSSSGQGREQYF. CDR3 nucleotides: TGTGCCAGCAGTTCCTCCGGACAGGGGCGGGAGCAGTACTTC.

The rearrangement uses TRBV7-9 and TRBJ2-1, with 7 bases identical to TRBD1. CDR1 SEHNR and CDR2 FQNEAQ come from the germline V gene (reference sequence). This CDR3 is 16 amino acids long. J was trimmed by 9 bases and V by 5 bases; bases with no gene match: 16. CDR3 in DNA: TGTGCCAGCAGCGCGAACAGACAGGGTGTGGGGAGTGAGCAGTTCTTC. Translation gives CASSANRQGVGSEQFF.

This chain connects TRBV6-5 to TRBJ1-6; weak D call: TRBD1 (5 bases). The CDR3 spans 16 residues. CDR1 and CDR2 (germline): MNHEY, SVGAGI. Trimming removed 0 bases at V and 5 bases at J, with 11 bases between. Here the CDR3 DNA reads TGTGCCAGCAGTTACTCGTCGACAGCAAATAATTCACCCCTCCACTTT. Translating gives CASSYSSTANNSPLHF.

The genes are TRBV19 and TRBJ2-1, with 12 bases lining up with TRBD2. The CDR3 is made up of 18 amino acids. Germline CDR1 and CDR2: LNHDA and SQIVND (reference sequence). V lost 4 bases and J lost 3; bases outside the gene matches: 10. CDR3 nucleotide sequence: TGTGCCAGTAGTACGGACGGACTAGCGGGATCCTACTACAATGAGCAGTTCTTC. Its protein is CASSTDGLAGSYYNEQFF.

CDR3 residues: CASSPPRGYQETQYF. CDR3 DNA sequence: TGTGCCAGCTCACCTCCCCGGGGGTACCAAGAGACCCAGTACTTC. This chain connects TRBV18 to TRBJ2-5; D possibly corresponds to TRBD2 (6 bases). The germline V gene has CDR1 KGHSH and CDR2 LQKENI. V lost 3 bases and J lost 0, with 11 bases in between. This CDR3 has 15 residues.

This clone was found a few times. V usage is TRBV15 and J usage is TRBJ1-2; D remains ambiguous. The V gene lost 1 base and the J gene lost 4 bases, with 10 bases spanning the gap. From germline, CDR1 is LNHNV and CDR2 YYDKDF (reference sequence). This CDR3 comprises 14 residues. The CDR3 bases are TGTGCCACCAGCAGAGGGCCAGCCTTCTATGGCTACACCTTC. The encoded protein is CATSRGPAFYGYTF.

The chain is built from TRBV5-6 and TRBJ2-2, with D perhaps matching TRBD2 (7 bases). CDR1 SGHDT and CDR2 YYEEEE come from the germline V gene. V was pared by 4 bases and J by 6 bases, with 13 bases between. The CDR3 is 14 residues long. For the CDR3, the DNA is TGTGCCAGCAGCCCCCTGGGGGGGCCCGGGGAGCTGTTTTTT. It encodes CASSPLGGPGELFF.

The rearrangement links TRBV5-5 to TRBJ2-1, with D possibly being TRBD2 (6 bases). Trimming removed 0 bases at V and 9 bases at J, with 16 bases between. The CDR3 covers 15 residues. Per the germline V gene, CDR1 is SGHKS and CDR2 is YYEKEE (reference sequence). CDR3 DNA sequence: TGTGCCAGCAGCTTGGCGTGGCCACCAGCGGGTGAGCAGTTCTTC. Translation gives CASSLAWPPAGEQFF.

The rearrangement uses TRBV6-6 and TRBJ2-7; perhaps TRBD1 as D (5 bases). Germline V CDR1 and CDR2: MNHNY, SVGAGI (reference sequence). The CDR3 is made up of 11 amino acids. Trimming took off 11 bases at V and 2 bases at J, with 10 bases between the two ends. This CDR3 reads CAGRQTYEQYF. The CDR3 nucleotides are TGTGCCGGAAGACAGACCTACGAGCAGTACTTC.

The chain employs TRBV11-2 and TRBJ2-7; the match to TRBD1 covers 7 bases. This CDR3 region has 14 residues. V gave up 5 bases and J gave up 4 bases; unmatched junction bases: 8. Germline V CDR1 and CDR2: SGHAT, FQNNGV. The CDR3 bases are TGTGCCAGCAGCCGAACCGGACAGGCGTACGAGCAGTACTTC. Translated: CASSRTGQAYEQYF.

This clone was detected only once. The CDR3, as DNA: TGTGCCAGCAGCCAAGTCCAGGGAGGGTCAACTGGGGCCAACGTCCTGACTTTC. This sequence encodes CASSQVQGGSTGANVLTF. V and J are TRBV4-2 and TRBJ2-6; 7 bases line up with TRBD2. The CDR3 extends over 18 amino acids. Germline CDR1 and CDR2: LGHNA and YNFKEQ. V trimming: 1 base; J trimming: 2 bases; junction bases outside the gene matches: 8.

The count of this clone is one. CDR3 DNA: TGCGCCAGCAGCCCATCCACTAGCGGGAGCGACGAGCAGTACTTC. This translates into CASSPSTSGSDEQYF. This rearrangement joins TRBV5-1 to TRBJ2-7; 11 bases line up with TRBD2. CDR3 length equals 15 residues. Per the germline V gene, CDR1 is SGHRS and CDR2 is YFSETQ. The V segment lost 4 bases and the J segment 5 bases; nucleotides outside the gene matches: 8.

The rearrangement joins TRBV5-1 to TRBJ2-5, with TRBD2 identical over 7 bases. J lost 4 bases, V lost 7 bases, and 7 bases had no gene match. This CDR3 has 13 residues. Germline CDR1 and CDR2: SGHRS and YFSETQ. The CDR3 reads CASGVGGGETQYF. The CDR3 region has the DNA TGCGCCAGCGGCGTAGGCGGGGGAGAGACCCAGTACTTC.

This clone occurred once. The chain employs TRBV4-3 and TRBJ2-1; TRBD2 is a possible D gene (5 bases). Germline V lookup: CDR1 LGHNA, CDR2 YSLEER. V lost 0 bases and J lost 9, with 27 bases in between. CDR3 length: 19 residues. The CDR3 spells CASSQEPPSGYRWNGEQFF. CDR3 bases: TGCGCCAGCAGCCAAGAACCCCCTTCGGGGTACCGGTGGAATGGTGAGCAGTTCTTC.

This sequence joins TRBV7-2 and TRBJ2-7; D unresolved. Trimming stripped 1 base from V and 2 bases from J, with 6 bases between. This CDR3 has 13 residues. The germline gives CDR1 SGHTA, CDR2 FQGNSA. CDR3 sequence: CASSLDNAYEQYF. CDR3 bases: TGTGCCAGCAGCTTAGACAACGCCTACGAGCAGTACTTC.

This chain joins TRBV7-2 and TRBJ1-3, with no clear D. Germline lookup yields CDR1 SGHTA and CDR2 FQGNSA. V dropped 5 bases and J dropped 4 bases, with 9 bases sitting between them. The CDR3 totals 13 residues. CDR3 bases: TGTGCCAGCAGCCCGACAAACGGAAACACCATATATTTT. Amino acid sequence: CASSPTNGNTIYF. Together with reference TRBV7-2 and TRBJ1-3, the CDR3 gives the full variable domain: GAGVSQSPSNKVTEKGKDVELRCDPISGHTALYWYRQSLGQGLEFLIYFQGNSAPDKSGLPSDRFSAERTGGSVSTLTIQRTQQEDSAVYLCASSPTNGNTIYFGEGSWLTVV.

The CDR3 DNA is TGTGCCAGCAGGCGGACAGGGTCGAGTGAAAAACTGTTTTTT. This sequence encodes CASRRTGSSEKLFF. This chain uses TRBV2 with TRBJ1-4, with 8 bases aligning to TRBD1. After removal of 6 bases from V and 7 bases from J, the junction contained 7 bases not matched to a gene. Germline V lookup: CDR1 SNHLY, CDR2 FYNNEI. This CDR3 spans 14 amino acids.

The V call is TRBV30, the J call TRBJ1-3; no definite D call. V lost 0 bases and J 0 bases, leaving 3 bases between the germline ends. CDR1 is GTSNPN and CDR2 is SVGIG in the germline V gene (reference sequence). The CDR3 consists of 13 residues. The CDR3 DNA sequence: TGTGCCTGGAGTGTAATCTCTGGAAACACCATATATTTT. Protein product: CAWSVISGNTIYF.